The 4 T cell receptor beta chains given below trace back to one sample, sequenced in a study of OX40 agonist ivuxolimab in advanced cancers. Assay: immunoSEQ multiplex PCR; the TCRdb copy retains only in-frame clones and omits some. The sample contains under 45,000 clones, around 79% of which appear only once. Sequenced material: CD4+ or CD8+ T cells sorted from blood, taken in a trial of the OX40 agonist ivuxolimab. All receptors derive from an adult with an advanced solid tumor such as melanoma, head and neck, liver or kidney cancer.

The chain uses TRBV6-5 and TRBJ1-2, with TRBD1 matching over 7 bases. Germline V gene sequence: CDR1 MNHEY, CDR2 SVGAGI. The CDR3 consists of 15 residues. V dropped 4 bases and J dropped 5; count of bases not matched to a gene: 10. The CDR3 DNA sequence: TGTGCCAGCAGTTTAAACCCACAGGGGAAGTATGGCTACACCTTC. It yields the protein CASSLNPQGKYGYTF.

The genes are TRBV7-8 and TRBJ2-2, with D uncertain. Germline CDR1 and CDR2: SGHVS and FQNEAQ. CDR3 length: 13 amino acids. V dropped 5 bases and J dropped 4 bases, with 8 bases sitting between them. CDR3 in amino acids: CASSVTVTGELFF. The DNA of the CDR3 is TGTGCCAGCAGCGTCACGGTCACCGGGGAGCTGTTTTTT. Full variable domain (rest looked up from reference TRBV7-8 and TRBJ2-2): GAGVSQSPRYKVAKRGQDVALRCDPISGHVSLFWYQQALGQGPEFLTYFQNEAQLDKSGLPSDRFFAERPEGSVSTLKIQRTQQEDSAVYLCASSVTVTGELFFGEGSRLTVL.

CDR3 region: CASSDRPGNHEQYF. In DNA, the CDR3 is TGTGCCAGCAGCGACCGTCCCGGGAACCACGAGCAGTACTTC. V and J are TRBV11-3 and TRBJ2-7, with D possibly TRBD2 on 5 matching bases. Germline loops: CDR1 SGHNT, CDR2 YENEEA. Trimming left V 5 bases short and J 5 bases short, with 16 bases between. The CDR3 loop spans 14 amino acids.

The chain uses TRBV5-6 and TRBJ1-4; D is possibly TRBD1 (5 bases). V dropped 2 bases and J dropped 1 base, with 6 bases sitting between them. In germline, CDR1 is SGHDT, CDR2 YYEEEE. This CDR3 comprises 14 residues. The CDR3 coding sequence is TGTGCCAGCAGCTTTGGGGGAACTAATGAAAAACTGTTTTTT. This codes for CASSFGGTNEKLFF.